This TCR beta chain came from a study of blood T cells in healthy people across ages. The V and J ends lost 3 bases and 4 bases respectively, with 15 bases between them. This CDR3 comprises 14 residues. Germline V gives CDR1 DFQATT, CDR2 SNEGSKA (reference sequence). The authors ran a second PCR of about 7 to 11 cycles using a sample-barcoded 5' primer and a J-beta primer mix. One entry per CDR3 protein, called by TCRdb with MiXCR from the 5' RACE reads. In the table there are roughly 800,000 distinct CDR3 sequences, 20% to 25% of which are singletons. The same specimen was also included in a second study, on T cells of mothers and their children.

This sequence joins TRBV20-1 and TRBJ2-5; the D gene is possibly TRBD1 (7 bases). The receptor was derived from a boy between 10 and 17 years old in good health. Sequenced material: blood. CDR3 nucleotides: TGCAGTGCTAGTGGTGACAGGGAGGCAGAGACCCAGTACTTC. Encoded protein: CSASGDREAETQYF.